A selection of T cell receptor beta chains follows, all from one sample in a study of metastatic and nonmetastatic thyroid tumors. From the PCR reads, TCRdb re-called clones with MiXCR. The sample consists of around 26,000 clones, 15% of them appearing once. The sequenced sample was blood. The receptors were sampled from a female donor with papillary thyroid cancer or a benign thyroid nodule (not recorded which). Some clones in this sample may be carry-over from other donors' samples. CDR3s include the opening cysteine and the closing phenylalanine or tryptophan. The D gene is left open where the match is weak. Clone sizes are given selectively: once, few, many, or a class where the clone is expanded.

d_call,clone_size,j_call,v_call,cdr3_aa,cdr3_nt
NA,NA,TRBJ2-3,TRBV6-5,CASGYVTERTDTQYF,TGTGCCAGCGGTTACGTGACAGAACGCACAGATACGCAGTATTTT
TRBD1,NA,TRBJ2-7,TRBV6-5,CASSNRGLSYEQYF,TGTGCCAGCAGTAACAGGGGGCTTTCCTACGAGCAGTACTTC
NA,many,TRBJ2-2,TRBV10-3,CAIRNHQNTGELFF,TGTGCCATCAGGAACCACCAGAACACCGGGGAGCTGTTTTTT
NA,once,TRBJ1-6,TRBV5-1,CASREWTVSPPPLHF,TGCGCCAGCCGCGAATGGACAGTCTCTCCTCCACCCCTCCACTTT
NA,many,TRBJ2-7,TRBV24-1,CATSDKDSGSSYEQYF,TGTGCCACCAGTGATAAGGACAGCGGAAGCTCCTACGAGCAGTACTTC
NA,NA,TRBJ1-1,TRBV20-1,CSAMGHLGGDTEAFF,TGCAGTGCTATGGGACATCTGGGAGGGGACACTGAAGCTTTCTTT
NA,many,TRBJ1-1,TRBV4-1,CASSLYRASTEAFF,TGCGCCAGCAGCCTCTACAGGGCCAGCACTGAAGCTTTCTTT
NA,many,TRBJ2-2,TRBV28,CASSLLVGELVF,TGTGCCAGCAGTTTATTGGTCGGGGAGCTGGTTTTT
TRBD1,few,TRBJ2-3,TRBV6-2/TRBV6-3,CASSYSAQGAADAQYF,TGTGCCAGCAGTTACTCAGCTCAGGGGGCAGCGGATGCGCAGTATTTT
NA,medium-sized,TRBJ2-7,TRBV6-2/TRBV6-3,CASGLLIGEQYF,TGTGCCAGTGGACTGTTAATAGGGGAGCAGTACTTC
TRBD2,many,TRBJ2-2,TRBV30,CAWSRASGRLPAGELFF,TGTGCCTGGAGTAGAGCTAGCGGGAGGCTCCCCGCCGGGGAGCTGTTTTTT
NA,medium-sized,TRBJ2-7,TRBV4-1,CASSQDSPTEGLGYEQYF,TGCGCCAGCAGCCAAGATTCGCCGACAGAGGGTCTGGGCTACGAGCAGTACTTC
TRBD2,many,TRBJ2-1,TRBV6-1,CASSEGSLAAYNEQFF,TGTGCCAGCAGTGAAGGGAGCCTAGCGGCCTACAATGAGCAGTTCTTC
NA,many,TRBJ2-5,TRBV3-1,CASRVQGGETQYF,TGTGCCAGCAGAGTACAGGGCGGGGAGACCCAGTACTTC
NA,many,TRBJ1-1,TRBV5-4,CASENTGFRDTEAFF,TGTGCCAGCGAAAATACAGGGTTCCGGGACACTGAAGCTTTCTTT
NA,many,TRBJ2-7,TRBV3-1,CASSPWTGNYEQYF,TGTGCCAGCAGCCCCTGGACTGGAAACTACGAGCAGTACTTC
NA,many,TRBJ1-1,TRBV7-2,CASSLATGRSEAFF,TGTGCCAGCAGCTTAGCAACTGGTAGAAGTGAAGCTTTCTTT
NA,many,TRBJ2-3,TRBV28,CASSLWTEISTDTQYF,TGTGCCAGCAGTTTATGGACGGAGATTAGCACAGATACGCAGTATTTT
NA,many,TRBJ2-3,TRBV7-9,CASSPGMDTQYF,TGTGCCAGCAGCCCGGGGATGGATACGCAGTATTTT
NA,few,TRBJ1-1,TRBV6-2/TRBV6-3,CASTPGVLYDAEAFF,TGTGCCAGCACCCCGGGGGTCCTTTATGATGCTGAGGCTTTCTTT
NA,once,TRBJ2-1,TRBV30,CASKRAQGRNNEQFF,TGTGCCAGTAAGCGCGCCCAAGGGAGGAATAATGAGCAGTTCTTC
NA,many,TRBJ2-1,TRBV28,CASSLSGGRDEQFF,TGTGCCAGCAGTTTATCCGGGGGGCGGGATGAGCAGTTCTTC
TRBD2,many,TRBJ2-3,TRBV27,CASSLGGASGRAADTQYF,TGTGCCAGCAGTTTGGGGGGGGCTAGCGGGAGGGCCGCAGATACGCAGTATTTT
TRBD1,medium-sized,TRBJ2-1,TRBV28,CASSLEDRGRNEQFF,TGTGCCAGCAGTTTAGAGGACAGGGGGCGAAATGAGCAGTTCTTC
TRBD2,many,TRBJ2-5,TRBV24-1,CATSEREGRGETQYF,TGTGCCACCAGTGAGCGGGAGGGCCGGGGAGAGACCCAGTACTTC
NA,many,TRBJ2-6,TRBV6-1,CASSPQGASTGANVLTF,TGTGCCAGCAGTCCACAGGGAGCGTCGACTGGGGCCAACGTCCTGACTTTC
NA,many,TRBJ2-5,TRBV5-5,CASSFQAGEGETQYF,TGTGCCAGCAGCTTCCAGGCAGGGGAGGGGGAGACCCAGTACTTC
TRBD2,few,TRBJ2-1,TRBV20-1,CSAYRTSGSGEQFF,TGCAGTGCTTATCGTACTAGCGGGAGTGGTGAGCAGTTCTTC
TRBD1,many,TRBJ2-3,TRBV20-1,CSARGTGTGGGSTDTQYF,TGCAGTGCTAGGGGAACCGGAACAGGGGGCGGGAGCACAGATACGCAGTATTTT
TRBD2,many,TRBJ2-3,TRBV20-1,CSAASGGSTDTQYF,TGCAGTGCTGCGAGCGGGGGAAGCACAGATACGCAGTATTTT
TRBD2,many,TRBJ2-4,TRBV2,CASREGLTLLAKNIQYF,TGTGCCAGCCGGGAGGGGCTGACCCTTTTAGCCAAAAACATTCAGTACTTC
NA,many,TRBJ1-2,TRBV28,CASSSRPTGGYTF,TGTGCCAGCAGTTCCCGACCCACGGGAGGCTACACCTTC
NA,medium-sized,TRBJ2-7,TRBV4-1,CASSPSRGGTYEQYF,TGCGCCAGCAGCCCATCAAGGGGGGGTACCTACGAGCAGTACTTC
NA,many,TRBJ2-1,TRBV9,CASSAARVNEQFF,TGTGCCAGCAGCGCAGCCCGGGTAAATGAGCAGTTCTTC
NA,many,TRBJ1-1,TRBV14,CASSQDSTSEAFF,TGTGCCAGCAGCCAAGACAGCACATCTGAAGCTTTCTTT
NA,many,TRBJ2-5,TRBV7-9,CASSPYRRGVQETQYF,TGTGCCAGCAGCCCATATAGGAGGGGTGTCCAAGAGACCCAGTACTTC
NA,NA,TRBJ2-7,TRBV5-6,CASSLSTFEQYF,TGTGCCAGCAGCTTGAGTACGTTCGAGCAGTACTTC
NA,many,TRBJ2-1,TRBV6-1,CASSDPPHDNEQFF,TGTGCCAGCAGTGATCCACCACACGACAATGAGCAGTTCTTC
TRBD1,few,TRBJ1-5,TRBV19,CASMRGTGDQPQHF,TGTGCCAGTATGAGGGGGACAGGGGACCAGCCCCAGCATTTT
NA,many,TRBJ2-1,TRBV2,CASSGNARNEQFF,TGTGCCAGCAGTGGGAACGCCCGGAATGAGCAGTTCTTC
NA,NA,TRBJ1-5,TRBV11-2,CASSLVPSNQPQHF,TGTGCCAGCAGCTTAGTACCTAGCAATCAGCCCCAGCATTTT
TRBD2,NA,TRBJ2-1,TRBV7-3,CAISLRAALADNEQFF,TGTGCCATCAGCTTAAGGGCCGCGCTAGCGGACAATGAGCAATTCTTC
NA,few,TRBJ2-1,TRBV6-1,CASSIYVGKNNEQFF,TGTGCCAGCAGTATATATGTGGGGAAGAACAATGAGCAGTTCTTC
NA,many,TRBJ2-2,TRBV28,CASSLWRVPATGELFF,TGTGCCAGCAGTTTATGGCGGGTGCCGGCCACCGGGGAGCTGTTTTTT
NA,medium-sized,TRBJ2-7,TRBV28,CASAVKAYEQYF,TGTGCCAGCGCTGTCAAAGCCTACGAGCAGTACTTC
NA,many,TRBJ1-1,TRBV5-4,CASSQTGLEAFF,TGTGCCAGCAGCCAAACAGGTCTTGAAGCTTTCTTT
NA,many,TRBJ2-4,TRBV20-1,CSARAGAKNIQYF,TGCAGTGCTAGAGCGGGGGCCAAAAACATTCAGTACTTC
NA,many,TRBJ2-3,TRBV7-7,CASSLAPGTSTDTQYF,TGTGCCAGCAGCCTCGCCCCCGGGACTTCCACAGATACGCAGTATTTT
NA,NA,TRBJ2-5,TRBV7-2,CASSTSLWGTLQETKYF,TGTGCCAGCAGCACCAGCCTCTGGGGGACACTCCAAGAGACCAAGTACTTC
TRBD1,few,TRBJ2-7,TRBV27,CASSLYPGQGNEQYF,TGTGCCAGCAGTTTATACCCCGGACAGGGGAACGAGCAGTACTTC
NA,many,TRBJ2-1,TRBV18,CASSPPSGPLRDEQFF,TGTGCCAGCTCACCACCGTCGGGGCCCCTTCGTGATGAGCAGTTCTTC
NA,many,TRBJ2-1,TRBV2,CASSPEGYNEQFF,TGTGCCAGCAGCCCGGAGGGGTACAATGAGCAGTTCTTC
NA,many,TRBJ2-1,TRBV7-2,CASSHTGGTSYNEQFF,TGTGCCAGCAGCCATACCGGGGGAACCTCCTACAATGAGCAGTTCTTC